The T cell receptor (beta chain) under discussion was sequenced for a study of cytomegalovirus exposure and HLA in healthy donors. Primers for the PCR totalled 60 Vbeta and 13 Jbeta. The table came from immunoSEQ multiplex PCR; TCRdb's copy has only in-frame clones and leaves some out. The table for this sample gives about 160,000 clones. The receptor comes from a woman aged 60-70 years in good health and CMV-seronegative. The specimen sequenced was PBMCs.

As DNA, the CDR3 is TGTGCCAGCAGCCTGAGGACTAGCGAGACCGGGGAGCTGTTTTTT. Translation gives CASSLRTSETGELFF. V is TRBV7-3 and J is TRBJ2-2; 9 bases line up with TRBD2. Germline V CDR1 and CDR2: SGHTA, FQGTGA. The CDR3 contains 15 residues. V lost 5 bases to trimming and J lost 5 bases; unmatched junction nucleotides: 6.